The 28 T cell receptor beta chains presented below share a single source sample, sequenced in a study of cytomegalovirus exposure and HLA in healthy donors. The PCR ran on 60 Vbeta and 13 Jbeta primers. Measured with immunoSEQ multiplex PCR; TCRdb has only the in-frame clones, and not every one. The table lists about 190,000 clones, 85% of them singletons. The sample taken for sequencing was PBMCs. The receptors come from a boy aged 2 to 10 in good health and CMV-seronegative.

This clone came up once. The chain couples TRBV5-6 to TRBJ2-1, with a tentative D call TRBD1 (6 bases). Germline lookup yields CDR1 SGHDT and CDR2 YYEEEE. V was clipped by 4 bases and J by 2 bases, with 10 bases between them. This CDR3 has 14 amino acids. CDR3 in amino acids: CASSPGDPYNEQFF. The CDR3 DNA follows: TGTGCCAGCAGCCCAGGGGATCCCTACAATGAGCAGTTCTTC.

As DNA, the CDR3 is TGTGCCAGCACCCAAGGAGCGGGGGGCTCCTATAATTCACCCCTCCACTTT. It encodes CASTQGAGGSYNSPLHF. The gene calls are TRBV27 and TRBJ1-6; possible D gene TRBD1, 5 bases. Germline assignment: CDR1 MNHEY and CDR2 SMNVEV (reference sequence). V lost 7 bases, J lost 0 bases, and 16 bases lay in between. This CDR3 contains 17 residues.

This clone appeared once. The chain has TRBV27 and TRBJ2-5; 7 nucleotides line up with TRBD1. The ends lost 0 bases at V and 6 bases at J; junction bases unmatched: 10. Germline CDR1 and CDR2: MNHEY and SMNVEV (reference sequence). The CDR3 extends over 16 amino acids. This chain's CDR3 is CASSLSFTGVRKTQYF. The CDR3 DNA reads as TGTGCCAGCAGTTTATCGTTCACAGGGGTGAGGAAGACCCAGTACTTC.

The rearrangement uses TRBV28 and TRBJ2-7, with D possibly TRBD1 on 5 matching bases. There are 14 residues in the CDR3. Per germline, CDR1 MDHEN and CDR2 SYDVKM. V was shortened by 7 bases and J by 2 bases, with 15 bases between the two germline ends. CDR3 sequence: CASISVGRAYEQYF. For the CDR3, the DNA is TGTGCCAGCATTAGTGTGGGCAGGGCCTACGAGCAGTACTTC.

The V gene is TRBV19, the J gene TRBJ2-5; D is perhaps TRBD2 (6 bases). With 3 bases removed from V and 0 bases from J, the gap between germline ends came to 11 bases. Looked up from germline, CDR1 is LNHDA and CDR2 is SQIVND (reference sequence). The CDR3 has 15 amino acids. CDR3 sequence reads: CASSMVSGHQETQYF. The CDR3 nucleotides read TGTGCCAGTAGTATGGTGAGCGGGCACCAAGAGACCCAGTACTTC.

The genes are TRBV11-2 and TRBJ2-1, with D unresolved. With 5 bases removed from V and 6 bases from J, the gap between germline ends came to 11 bases. The germline V gene encodes CDR1 SGHAT and CDR2 FQNNGV. The CDR3 totals 13 residues. DNA for the CDR3: TGTGCCAGCAGCCCGCGACTGGGCAATGAGCAGTTCTTC. Translating it yields CASSPRLGNEQFF.

The V gene is TRBV5-6, the J gene TRBJ2-7; 7 bases map to TRBD1. J was trimmed by 4 bases and V by 4 bases; bases with no gene match: 5. The length of the CDR3 is 13 residues. Germline CDR1 SGHDT, CDR2 YYEEEE. The CDR3 sequence: CASSGDSYYEQYF. For the CDR3, the DNA is TGTGCCAGCAGCGGGGACAGCTATTACGAGCAGTACTTC.

This rearrangement joins TRBV2 to TRBJ2-2, with 8 positions matching TRBD2. This CDR3 has 15 amino acids. V dropped 5 bases and J dropped 0; count of bases not matched to a gene: 2. Germline V gives CDR1 SNHLY, CDR2 FYNNEI. This chain's CDR3 is CASSRGLANTGELFF. The CDR3 region has the DNA TGTGCCAGCAGTAGGGGACTAGCGAACACCGGGGAGCTGTTTTTT. Full variable domain (rest looked up from reference TRBV2 and TRBJ2-2): EPEVTQTPSHQVTQMGQEVILRCVPISNHLYFYWYRQILGQKVEFLVSFYNNEISEKSEIFDDQFSVERPDGSNFTLKIRSTKLEDSAMYFCASSRGLANTGELFFGEGSRLTVL.

This chain links TRBV4-1 with TRBJ1-1; D gene unclear. This CDR3 has 12 amino acids. Trimming cost V 0 bases and J 7 bases, with 6 bases left between them. Germline V CDR1 and CDR2: MGHRA, YSYEKL. The CDR3 spells CASSQDFREAFF. The DNA of the CDR3 is TGCGCCAGCAGCCAAGATTTTCGTGAAGCTTTCTTT.

The rearrangement joins TRBV6-5 to TRBJ1-4, with D unresolved. The ends were cut back, 8 bases at V and 8 bases at J, with 6 bases in the middle. CDR3 length: 10 amino acids. Germline values: CDR1 MNHEY, CDR2 SVGAGI. The CDR3 region has the DNA TGTGCCAGCCGAGGCGAAAAACTGTTTTTT. The encoded protein is CASRGEKLFF.

Comment on this clone: The junction departs from the called germline gene at one end, perhaps through a read error. V is TRBV7-9 and J is TRBJ2-5, with no clear D. The CDR3 consists of 14 residues. Per the germline V gene, CDR1 is SEHNR and CDR2 is FQNEAQ (reference sequence). The CDR3 is CSSSINIRGETQYF. The CDR3 DNA reads TGTTCCAGCAGCATAAACATTCGCGGAGAGACCCAGTACTTC.

The rearrangement links TRBV2 to TRBJ1-2; the match to TRBD1 covers 9 bases. Germline V lookup: CDR1 SNHLY, CDR2 FYNNEI. This CDR3 is built from 15 residues. Losses at the gene ends were 5 bases for V and 12 bases for J; bases not matched to a gene: 16. CDR3 DNA sequence: TGTGCCAGCAGTCTAACCACAGGGGGCGGATCCCACAACACCTTC. This gives the protein CASSLTTGGGSHNTF.

The chain links TRBV18 to TRBJ2-7, with 10 nucleotides matching TRBD1. The CDR3 is 14 residues long. Germline assignment: CDR1 KGHSH and CDR2 LQKENI. V lost 4 bases to trimming and J lost 10 bases; unmatched junction nucleotides: 10. The CDR3: CASSLQGQGTPQYV. CDR3 coding DNA: TGTGCCAGCTCACTCCAGGGACAGGGGACCCCTCAGTACGTC.

The chain is built from TRBV23-1 and TRBJ1-2; D unresolved. TRBV23-1 is filed as an ORF, its function uncertain. The CDR3 is 12 residues long. Trimming removed 10 bases at V and 4 bases at J, with 13 bases between. The CDR3 DNA follows: TGCGCCATCCCCCAAGAGGGCTATGGCTACACCTTC. Translated: CAIPQEGYGYTF.

The chain links TRBV7-6 to TRBJ1-1; TRBD1 might be the D (5 bases). This CDR3 region has 18 residues. Trimming left V 4 bases short and J 7 bases short, with 28 bases between. Germline CDR1 reads SGHVS; CDR2 reads FNYEAQ. CDR3 sequence: CASSSRFLGQGDDSEAFF. The CDR3 DNA reads as TGTGCCAGCAGCTCCCGTTTTCTTGGGCAGGGTGACGATAGTGAAGCTTTCTTT.

Details on this clone: Other DNA variants within this sample encode the same CDR3. V usage is TRBV28 and J usage is TRBJ2-7; weak D call: TRBD2 (5 bases). There are 11 residues in the CDR3. Germline V lookup: CDR1 MDHEN, CDR2 SYDVKM. V was shortened by 8 bases and J by 0 bases, with 5 bases between the two germline ends. CDR3 in DNA: TGTGCCAGCGGGAGCTCCTACGAGCAGTACTTC. Translating gives CASGSSYEQYF.

V usage is TRBV7-9 and J usage is TRBJ1-4; weak D call: TRBD1 (5 bases). CDR1 is SEHNR, CDR2 FQNEAQ, per germline (reference sequence). V shed 4 bases and J shed 7 bases, with 16 bases lying between them. The CDR3 covers 15 residues. The CDR3 nucleotides read TGTGCCAGCAGCTCCCCCTCAGGGATAATTGAAAAACTGTTTTTT. The encoded protein is CASSSPSGIIEKLFF.

The chain recombines TRBV28 with TRBJ2-1; 11 nucleotides agree with TRBD2. After removal of 3 bases from V and 6 bases from J, the junction contained 1 base not matched to a gene. Per germline, CDR1 MDHEN and CDR2 SYDVKM. The CDR3 loop spans 14 amino acids. The CDR3 loop reads CASSFTSGSNEQFF. The DNA for the CDR3 is TGTGCCAGCAGTTTCACTAGCGGGAGCAATGAGCAGTTCTTC.

The chain carries TRBV2 and TRBJ1-1; no clear D. CDR3 size: 15 residues. Germline CDR1 reads SNHLY; CDR2 reads FYNNEI. Trimming removed 10 bases from V and 1 base from J, with 19 bases in between. The CDR3 is CATPFQAGRNTEAFF. The CDR3 bases are TGTGCCACCCCGTTCCAGGCAGGCCGGAACACTGAAGCTTTCTTT.

The chain links TRBV30 to TRBJ2-7; tentative D call: TRBD1 (5 bases). Germline CDR1 GTSNPN, CDR2 SVGIG (reference sequence). V was pared by 0 bases and J by 1 base, with 10 bases between. This CDR3 spans 14 amino acids. The CDR3 is CAWSVLPGSYEQYV. The CDR3 bases are TGTGCCTGGAGTGTACTTCCAGGGTCCTACGAGCAGTACGTC.

The V gene is TRBV4-1, the J gene TRBJ2-1; 13 bases match TRBD2. Trimming at V came to 5 bases and at J to 1 base, leaving 11 bases not matched to a gene. The CDR3 sequence is 19 residues long. CDR1 and CDR2 (germline): MGHRA, YSYEKL. DNA of the CDR3: TGCGCCAGCAGCACGGGCCTCGGACTAGCGGGAGTTTCCTACAATGAGCAGTTCTTC. It codes for CASSTGLGLAGVSYNEQFF.

Turning to this clone: Its ends do not fully match the called genes, so a read error is possible. The rearrangement joins TRBV7-9 to TRBJ2-7; 7 bases are a match to TRBD1. The germline CDR1 and CDR2 sequences are SEHNR and FQNEAQ (reference sequence). The length of the CDR3 is 14 residues. This CDR3 is CSSRGTAEAYEQYF. The CDR3 nucleotides are TGTTCCAGCAGGGGGACAGCCGAGGCCTACGAGCAGTACTTC.

The CDR3 DNA reads TGTGCCAGCAGCTTAGCTGCCGGTGGGGCCTACGAGCAGTACTTC. Translated, it gives CASSLAAGGAYEQYF. The chain uses TRBV7-9 and TRBJ2-5; D uncertain. The DNA end favors TRBJ2-7, so the J call may be wrong. Germline V gives CDR1 SEHNR, CDR2 FQNEAQ (reference sequence). This CDR3 has 15 amino acids.

In this sample, this clone turned up once. V is TRBV19 and J is TRBJ2-2; D call uncertain. The CDR3 contains 14 residues. Trimming removed 2 bases at V and 1 base at J, with 5 bases between. In germline, CDR1 is LNHDA, CDR2 SQIVND (reference sequence). In DNA, the CDR3 is TGTGCCAGTAGTATAAGAGGGAACACCGGGGAGCTGTTTTTT. This sequence encodes CASSIRGNTGELFF.

V is TRBV12-5 and J is TRBJ2-3; D unresolved. Germline V gene sequence: CDR1 LGHNT, CDR2 FRNRAP. Trimming took off 6 bases at V and 4 bases at J, with 5 bases between the two ends. This CDR3 spans 11 amino acids. The CDR3 sequence is CASGESDTQYF. The CDR3 DNA reads TGTGCTAGTGGGGAGTCAGATACGCAGTATTTT.

The V call is TRBV11-3, the J call TRBJ2-7; tentatively, D is TRBD2 (5 bases). The V gene lost 2 bases and the J gene lost 1 base, with 6 bases spanning the gap. The germline V gene encodes CDR1 SGHNT and CDR2 YENEEA. The CDR3 consists of 13 residues. The CDR3 nucleotides are TGTGCCAGCAGCTTACGGGGATCCTACGAGCAGTACTTC. Its translation is CASSLRGSYEQYF.

The rearrangement uses TRBV28 and TRBJ1-6, with 10 bases fitting TRBD1. Unmatched junction bases numbered 11, after V lost 6 bases and J lost 0 bases. The germline V gene has CDR1 MDHEN and CDR2 SYDVKM. The CDR3 extends over 19 amino acids. The CDR3 DNA reads as TGTGCCAGCAGGCTGGGACAGGGGATCCCTCTCTCCTATAATTCACCCCTCCACTTT. It yields the protein CASRLGQGIPLSYNSPLHF.

The J gene is TRBJ1-5, the V gene TRBV7-9; 7 positions match TRBD1. Unmatched junction bases numbered 16, after V lost 5 bases and J lost 3 bases. The CDR3 is 18 residues long. Germline assignment: CDR1 SEHNR and CDR2 FQNEAQ (reference sequence). The CDR3 region is CASSKSTGKEGLNQPQHF. The CDR3 DNA reads as TGTGCCAGCAGCAAATCGACAGGGAAGGAGGGGCTCAATCAGCCCCAGCATTTT. Together with reference TRBV7-9 and TRBJ1-5, the CDR3 gives the full variable domain: DTGVSQNPRHKITKRGQNVTFRCDPISEHNRLYWYRQTLGQGPEFLTYFQNEAQLEKSRLLSDRFSAERPKGSFSTLEIQRTEQGDSAMYLCASSKSTGKEGLNQPQHFGDGTRLSIL.